What follows are 14 T cell receptor beta chains derived from one specimen sequenced in a study of graft-versus-host responses after intestinal transplantation (dated by TCRdb to the early 2020s). Libraries were prepared through the immunoSEQ multiplex PCR assay. TCRdb mirrors the immuneACCESS table, restricted to in-frame sequences. Some clones are absent from its copies; in checked studies, under half trace to an unresolved V gene, and the reason for the others is unknown. Here the sample has roughly 80,000 clones; 92% occur a single time. The top ten clonotypes cover approximately 0.64% of the sample. The material sequenced was PBMCs, taken 98 days after intestinal transplantation. The receptors were sampled from a human patient who received an intestinal transplant, so some T cells may come from the graft donor.

The V gene is TRBV5-8, the J gene TRBJ2-7, with TRBD2 identical over 7 bases. The CDR3 covers 14 residues. Germline values: CDR1 SGHTS, CDR2 YDEGEE. J gave up 2 bases and V 2 bases, and 4 bases lay outside the gene matches. For the CDR3, the DNA is TGTGCCAGCAGCTTCAGCGGGAACACCTACGAGCAGTACTTC. It translates to CASSFSGNTYEQYF.

The rearrangement uses TRBV6-5 and TRBJ2-1; the D is unclear. The CDR3 consists of 15 residues. Trimming shortened V by 4 bases and J by 3 bases, and 13 bases separated the two germline ends. The germline CDR1 and CDR2 sequences are MNHEY and SVGAGI. The CDR3 is CASSFDIGLYNEQFF. The CDR3 bases are TGTGCCAGCAGTTTCGACATCGGCCTCTACAATGAGCAGTTCTTC.

The rearrangement links TRBV28 to TRBJ2-1, with D perhaps matching TRBD2 (6 bases). The V gene's germline CDR1 is MDHEN and CDR2 SYDVKM. This CDR3 is built from 14 residues. The V end was cut by 5 bases, the J end by 10 bases, with 18 bases between. The CDR3 DNA reads TGTGCCAGCAGTCGGGGACTGCAGCTCTGGGAGCAGTTCTTC. Amino acid sequence: CASSRGLQLWEQFF. Complete variable domain (other parts from reference TRBV28 and TRBJ2-1): DVKVTQSSRYLVKRTGEKVFLECVQDMDHENMFWYRQDPGLGLRLIYFSYDVKMKEKGDIPEGYSVSREKKERFSLILESASTNQTSMYLCASSRGLQLWEQFFGPGTRLTVL.

The chain carries TRBV6-6 and TRBJ2-2; 11 bases align to TRBD2. The V and J ends lost 7 bases and 1 base, in that order; junction bases with no gene match: 5. Germline assignment: CDR1 MNHNY and CDR2 SVGAGI (reference sequence). The CDR3 has 16 amino acids. CDR3 region: CASTPGTSGNTGELFF. For the CDR3, the DNA is TGTGCCAGCACCCCCGGGACTAGCGGGAACACCGGGGAGCTGTTTTTT.

CDR3 sequence reads: CAISPLSGTDTQYF. CDR3 DNA sequence: TGTGCCATCAGTCCCCTGAGCGGGACAGATACGCAGTATTTT. The chain employs TRBV10-3 and TRBJ2-3, with D tentatively TRBD2 (6 bases). Trimming removed 5 bases from V and 3 bases from J, with 12 bases in between. Germline CDR1 reads ENHRY; CDR2 reads SYGVKD. This CDR3 has 14 amino acids.

The rearrangement joins TRBV6-1 to TRBJ1-5; 10 bases line up with TRBD1. The CDR3 is made up of 15 amino acids. Germline trimming cut 5 bases from V and 5 bases from J; bases unmatched to any gene: 6. The germline CDR1 and CDR2 sequences are MNHNS and SASEGT. The CDR3 DNA follows: TGTGCCAGCAGTCAGAGGGGACAGGGGCATCAGCCCCAGCATTTT. It encodes CASSQRGQGHQPQHF.

The chain has TRBV11-2 and TRBJ2-2; maybe TRBD1 (6 bases). The ends were cut back, 1 base at V and 6 bases at J, with 9 bases in the middle. The length of the CDR3 is 14 residues. The V gene's germline CDR1 is SGHAT and CDR2 FQNNGV. The CDR3 reads CASSLARGAGELFF. The CDR3 nucleotides read TGTGCCAGCAGCTTAGCCAGGGGTGCCGGGGAGCTGTTTTTT.

This chain uses TRBV11-2 with TRBJ2-7, with TRBD1 matching over 7 bases. The V gene end was trimmed by 4 bases and the J gene end by 1 base; junction bases not matched to a gene: 7. Looked up from germline, CDR1 is SGHAT and CDR2 is FQNNGV. The CDR3 runs 15 residues. CDR3 sequence: CASSSGQRPSYEQYF. The CDR3 region has the DNA TGTGCCAGCAGCTCGGGACAGCGCCCTTCCTACGAGCAGTACTTC. The full variable domain, rest sourced from reference TRBV11-2 and TRBJ2-7, is EAGVAQSPRYKIIEKRQSVAFWCNPISGHATLYWYQQILGQGPKLLIQFQNNGVVDDSQLPKDRFSAERLKGVDSTLKIQPAKLEDSAVYLCASSSGQRPSYEQYFGPGTRLTVT.

The J gene is TRBJ1-5, the V gene TRBV4-2, with D maybe TRBD1 (6 bases). This CDR3 has 16 amino acids. The V and J ends lost 3 bases and 4 bases respectively, with 16 bases between them. Germline V lookup: CDR1 LGHNA, CDR2 YNFKEQ. The chain's CDR3 is CASSHGGRGSNQPQHF. The CDR3, as DNA: TGTGCCAGCAGCCACGGAGGCAGGGGTTCAAATCAGCCCCAGCATTTT.

This rearrangement joins TRBV30 to TRBJ2-5; 11 bases map to TRBD2. The CDR3 sequence is 12 residues long. V lost 5 bases and J lost 4; bases outside the gene matches: 0. Germline V lookup: CDR1 GTSNPN, CDR2 SVGIG (reference sequence). The CDR3 nucleotides are TGTGCCTGGGGACTAGCGGGAGAGACCCAGTACTTC. Protein: CAWGLAGETQYF.

The genes are TRBV6-4 and TRBJ2-3; no firm D call. The CDR3 spans 15 residues. CDR1 is MRHNA, CDR2 SNTAGT, per germline. Trimming removed 3 bases at V and 2 bases at J, with 12 bases between. CDR3 loop: CASSEWAGHTDTQYF. CDR3 DNA: TGTGCCAGCAGTGAATGGGCAGGCCACACAGATACGCAGTATTTT.

The chain recombines TRBV5-4 with TRBJ2-1; D is unresolved. The CDR3 loop spans 17 amino acids. Germline V gives CDR1 SGHNT, CDR2 YYREEE (reference sequence). V dropped 1 base and J dropped 4 bases, with 18 bases sitting between them. CDR3 nucleotide sequence: TGTGCCAGCAGCTTGCTTAGCCCCCTGATCCTGTACAATGAGCAGTTCTTC. Protein sequence: CASSLLSPLILYNEQFF.

CDR3 DNA sequence: TGTGCCAGCAGCCAAGATCATGGGCAGGACCTCTGGTACGAGCAGTACTTC. It codes for CASSQDHGQDLWYEQYF. The J gene is TRBJ2-7, the V gene TRBV4-2; D ambiguous. The length of the CDR3 is 17 residues. V was trimmed by 0 bases and J by 4 bases, leaving 19 bases between them. CDR1 and CDR2 from the germline V gene are LGHNA and YNFKEQ.

This clone was seen just once. The rearrangement uses TRBV27 and TRBJ2-3, with D perhaps TRBD1 or TRBD2 (6 bases each). This CDR3 comprises 14 residues. Germline loops: CDR1 MNHEY, CDR2 SMNVEV (reference sequence). V shed 4 bases and J shed 2 bases, with 10 bases lying between them. The CDR3 nucleotides read TGTGCCAGCAGTTCGGGGGCGACCACAGATACGCAGTATTTT. As protein: CASSSGATTDTQYF.